The rows below give T cell receptor beta chains drawn from one sample of a study of PD-1 blockade in classical Hodgkin lymphoma. Method: immunoSEQ multiplex PCR; TCRdb's copy keeps in-frame clones and lacks some. The sample lists roughly 150,000 clones, about four fifths seen once, with 7.5% to 10% in the top ten. Material: peripheral blood mononuclear cells (PBMCs), obtained before the second cycle of nivolumab. Every receptor here comes from a human donor with classical Hodgkin lymphoma. Each CDR3 is given with its conserved first and last residue. The D gene is left open where the match is weak. Clone size is not always given. Where it is, it says once, few, many or a class for expanded clones.

V,D,size,J,DNA,CDR3
TRBV7-3,TRBD1,-,TRBJ2-2,TGTGCCAGCAGACCCTCCGGGACAGGGGGCACCGGGGAGCTGTTTTTT,CASRPSGTGGTGELFF
TRBV28,TRBD2,-,TRBJ2-1,TGTGCCAGCAGTCTCTGGACTAGCGGATACAATGAGCAGTTCTTC,CASSLWTSGYNEQFF
TRBV5-1,TRBD1,-,TRBJ2-2,TGCGCCAGCAGCTTGAGGGCTCAGGGGGCCGGCACCGGGGAGCTGTTTTTT,CASSLRAQGAGTGELFF
TRBV5-1,-,-,TRBJ2-3,TGCGCCAGCAGGCAACAGGTGTCTAGCACAGATACGCAGTATTTT,CASRQQVSSTDTQYF
TRBV16,TRBD2,-,TRBJ2-3,TGTGCCAGCAGCCCTTCGGGTAGCGGGAGAGGAGATACGCAGTATTTT,CASSPSGSGRGDTQYF
TRBV19,-,-,TRBJ1-2,TGTGCCAGTAGTATGGGCAGAATCTATGGCTACACCTTC,CASSMGRIYGYTF
TRBV19,TRBD1,-,TRBJ2-5,TGTGCCAGTAGTATCAGGGACAGGGCGACGGAGACCCAGTACTTC,CASSIRDRATETQYF
TRBV19,TRBD2,once,TRBJ2-3,TGTGCCAGTACGGTAGAGCGGGGCGCAGATACGCAGTATTTT,CASTVERGADTQYF
TRBV16,-,-,TRBJ2-1,TGTGCCAGCAGCCGGGACTCTTACAGCTCCTACAATGAGCAGTTCTTC,CASSRDSYSSYNEQFF
TRBV10-3,TRBD1,-,TRBJ1-1,TGTGCCATCAGGGGGACAGGGCGGAACACTGAAGCTTTCTTT,CAIRGTGRNTEAFF
TRBV29-1,-,once,TRBJ1-1,TGCAGCGTTGAAGGGGCTTTTTACAGGCCCCTTTCTATGAACACTGAAGCTTTCTTT,CSVEGAFYRPLSMNTEAFF
TRBV6-1,-,-,TRBJ2-5,TGTGCCAGCACCCGCTCGGGCCCCCTTCAAGAGACCCAGTACTTC,CASTRSGPLQETQYF
TRBV12-5,TRBD2,few,TRBJ2-1,TGTGCTAGTGGTTTAAGCGGGACGGCTGAGCAGTTCTTC,CASGLSGTAEQFF
TRBV11-2,-,-,TRBJ2-3,TGTGCCAGCAGCTTAGTTTCCGATACGCAGTATTTT,CASSLVSDTQYF
TRBV27,-,few,TRBJ2-3,TGTGCCAGCGGCGGGTTGGGCACAGATACGCAGTATTTT,CASGGLGTDTQYF
TRBV6-1,-,-,TRBJ2-5,TGTGCCAGCCAAGAAGGGATGTTGGAGACCCAGTACTTC,CASQEGMLETQYF
TRBV7-6,-,once,TRBJ2-5,TGTGCCAGCAGCTTTAGCAGGGTACCCCAAGAGACCCAGTACTTC,CASSFSRVPQETQYF
TRBV6-1,TRBD1,-,TRBJ1-6,TGTGCCAGCAGTGAAAGAGCAGGGGGGTTTTCACCCCTCCACTTT,CASSERAGGFSPLHF
TRBV2,-,-,TRBJ2-5,TGTGCCAGCCTCTACGGTCCCGGTTCTGGAGAGACCCAGTACTTC,CASLYGPGSGETQYF
TRBV7-6,TRBD2,few,TRBJ2-1,TGTGCCAGCAGCTCCAACTCGGGGGGTGCCTACAATGAGCAGTTCTTC,CASSSNSGGAYNEQFF
TRBV10-3,TRBD1,-,TRBJ2-6,TGTGCCACCGGACAGGGGAGGTCGTACTCTGGGGCCAACGTCCTGACTTTC,CATGQGRSYSGANVLTF
TRBV6-5,-,-,TRBJ1-5,TGTGCCAGCAGTTACCTGAGAGATAGCAATCAGCCCCAGCATTTT,CASSYLRDSNQPQHF
TRBV6-4,TRBD1,-,TRBJ1-2,TGTGCCAGCAGCCCGGGACAGGGGAACTATGGCTACACCTTC,CASSPGQGNYGYTF
TRBV5-4,TRBD2,-,TRBJ2-7,TGTGCCAGCTCCCCTACTAGCGGGAGGGCTTACGAGCAGTACTTC,CASSPTSGRAYEQYF
TRBV9,TRBD1,-,TRBJ1-6,TGTGCCAGCAGCCTAGACAGGGCTTCACCCCTCCACTTT,CASSLDRASPLHF
TRBV9,TRBD1,-,TRBJ2-5,TGTGCCAGCAGCGCGTGGGACAGTCAAGAGACCCAGTACTTC,CASSAWDSQETQYF
TRBV29-1,-,-,TRBJ2-7,TGCAGCGCCCGAAAGGGTGGAGAGCAGTACTTC,CSARKGGEQYF
TRBV23-1,-,-,TRBJ2-7,TGCGCCAGCAGTCAATCTTGGGCAGGGTCCCACGAGCAGTACTTC,CASSQSWAGSHEQYF
TRBV5-8,-,once,TRBJ1-5,TGTGCCAGCAGCTGGGAAGGGACCCGCAATCAGCCCCAGCATTTT,CASSWEGTRNQPQHF
TRBV10-3,TRBD1,-,TRBJ1-2,TGTGCCATCACCGGGACAGGCGGCGGCTACACCTTC,CAITGTGGGYTF
TRBV4-1,-,-,TRBJ1-5,TGCGCCAGCAGCCAAGTTCCAGGGAATCAGCCCCAGCATTTT,CASSQVPGNQPQHF
TRBV19,TRBD2,-,TRBJ2-3,TGTGCCAGTAGTATGGGACTAGCGTCAGATACGCAGTATTTT,CASSMGLASDTQYF
TRBV6-5,-,-,TRBJ2-2,TGTGCCAGCAGTTACCAGGTGGCGAACACCGGGGAGCTGTTTTTT,CASSYQVANTGELFF
TRBV7-9,TRBD1,-,TRBJ1-1,TGTGCCAGCAGCGCCTGGACAGGGCTGTTGACTGAAGCTTTCTTT,CASSAWTGLLTEAFF
TRBV9,TRBD2,-,TRBJ2-7,TGTGCCAGCAGCGTAGGGACTAGCGGGAGAATTAACGAGCAGTACTTC,CASSVGTSGRINEQYF
TRBV5-1,-,-,TRBJ2-7,TGCGCCAGCAGTAGGGAGGGACACTCCTACGAGCAGTACTTC,CASSREGHSYEQYF
TRBV5-1,TRBD1,-,TRBJ1-2,TGCGCCAGCAGCTTGCGGGTTGGGACAGGGGCTAACTATGGCTACACCTTC,CASSLRVGTGANYGYTF
TRBV19,-,few,TRBJ1-2,TGTGCCAGTAGACCCCGGGGGTTCGACTATGGCTACACCTTC,CASRPRGFDYGYTF
TRBV6-5,TRBD1,few,TRBJ1-1,TGTGCCAGCAGTCCACAGGGGCACACTGAAGCTTTCTTT,CASSPQGHTEAFF
TRBV5-3,-,-,TRBJ1-6,TGTGCCAGAAAGCGGGGGGGATGTACTACCGTCTCCCTCCACTTT,CARKRGGCTTVSLHF
TRBV4-3,-,-,TRBJ1-5,TGCGCCAGCAGCCAAGGGACCTATCAGCCCCAGCATTTT,CASSQGTYQPQHF
TRBV6-1,-,-,TRBJ2-1,TGTGCCAGCAGTGAATTCGGGACAAGCTCCTACAATGAGCAGTTCTTC,CASSEFGTSSYNEQFF
TRBV2,-,-,TRBJ1-5,TGTGCCAGCAAGACAGAGTATAGCAATCAGCCCCAGCATTTT,CASKTEYSNQPQHF
TRBV29-1,TRBD2,-,TRBJ2-3,TGCAGCGGCCGGACTAGCTCAGATACGCAGTATTTT,CSGRTSSDTQYF
TRBV28,TRBD1,few,TRBJ1-5,TGTGCCAGCAGGAACAGGGGGGGCCTGCCCCAGCATTTT,CASRNRGGLPQHF
TRBV10-3,TRBD2,-,TRBJ2-2,TGTGCCATCAGTGCGGGACTAGCGGTGATCACTGCCATGAACACCGGGGAGCTGTTTTTT,CAISAGLAVITAMNTGELFF